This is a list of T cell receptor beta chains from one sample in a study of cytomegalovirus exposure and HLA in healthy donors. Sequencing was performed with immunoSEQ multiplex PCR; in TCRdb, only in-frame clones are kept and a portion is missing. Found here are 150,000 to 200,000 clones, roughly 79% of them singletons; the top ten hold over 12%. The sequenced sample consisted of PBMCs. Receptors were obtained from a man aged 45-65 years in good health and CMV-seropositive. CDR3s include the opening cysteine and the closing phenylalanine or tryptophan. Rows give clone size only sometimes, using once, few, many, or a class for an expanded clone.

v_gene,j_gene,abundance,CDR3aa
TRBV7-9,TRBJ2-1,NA,CASSISGNEQFF
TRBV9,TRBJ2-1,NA,CASSVDSGGPYNEQFF
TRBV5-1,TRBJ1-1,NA,CASSYYLDRIGAEAFF
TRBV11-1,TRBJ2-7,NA,CASSFNRDSSLYEQYF
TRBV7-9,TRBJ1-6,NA,CASSLGGGNDSPLHF
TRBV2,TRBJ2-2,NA,CASSESGELFF
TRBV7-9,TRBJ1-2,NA,CSSSLVYREDGYTF
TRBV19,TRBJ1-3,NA,CASSPQMISGNTIYF
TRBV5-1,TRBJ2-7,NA,CASSRDRRTYEQYF
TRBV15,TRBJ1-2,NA,CATSRDRVYGYTF
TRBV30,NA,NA,CAWSRAGLYYEQYF
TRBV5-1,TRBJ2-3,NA,CASSSGGPGDTQYF
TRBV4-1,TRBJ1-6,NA,CASSFDRDGSPLHF
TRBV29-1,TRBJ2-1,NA,CSVSGQISYNEQFF
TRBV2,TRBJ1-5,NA,CASSIGQGARQPQHF
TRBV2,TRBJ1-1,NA,CASSRLENTEAFF
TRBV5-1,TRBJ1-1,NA,CASSSGAGSDEAFF
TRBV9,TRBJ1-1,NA,CASSATGRSTEAFF
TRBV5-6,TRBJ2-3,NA,CASSLGVKSGGGADTQYF
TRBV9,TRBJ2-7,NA,CASSAGHSYEQYF
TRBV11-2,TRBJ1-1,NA,CASSLDQAGIAFF
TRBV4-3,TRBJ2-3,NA,CASSHYGVKTDTQYF
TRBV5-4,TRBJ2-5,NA,CASSLALGGQETQYF
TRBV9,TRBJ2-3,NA,CASSASGVVADTQYF
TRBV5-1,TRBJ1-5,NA,CASSLGTDKTGNQPQHF
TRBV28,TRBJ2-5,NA,CASSIRDRGAQETQYF
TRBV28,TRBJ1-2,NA,CASSSAGTPKTLGGYTF
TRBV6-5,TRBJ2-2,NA,CASSRGAWELFF
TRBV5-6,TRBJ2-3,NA,CASSLGTGAGTDTQYF
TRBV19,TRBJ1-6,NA,CASNRESSYNSPLHF
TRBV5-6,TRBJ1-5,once,CASRYNLGGIDQPQHF
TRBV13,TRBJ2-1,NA,CASSQPQGASYNEQFF
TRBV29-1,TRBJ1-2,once,CSVVGDYGYTF
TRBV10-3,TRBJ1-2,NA,CAISESWDRDLRLGNGYTF
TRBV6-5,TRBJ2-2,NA,CASSWGGGRNTGELFF
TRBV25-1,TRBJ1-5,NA,CASSKGSGGNQPQHF
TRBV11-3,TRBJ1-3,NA,CASSLGSRAASSGNTIYF
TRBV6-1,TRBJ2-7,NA,CASSEALAAYEQYF
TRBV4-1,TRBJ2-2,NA,CASSQGRWGPSTGELFF
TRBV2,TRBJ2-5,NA,CASMSGGQETQYF
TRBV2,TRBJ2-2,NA,CASGLLAGFGELFF
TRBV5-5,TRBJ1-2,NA,CASSNDPGQVRYYGYTF
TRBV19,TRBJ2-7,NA,CASRSGGRGYYEQYF
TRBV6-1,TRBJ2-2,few,CASSEGGTGHTGELFF
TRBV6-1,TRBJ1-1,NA,CASTLTRNTEAFF
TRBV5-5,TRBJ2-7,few,CASSFRGSSYEQYF
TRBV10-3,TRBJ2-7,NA,CAISESYWTGGILSYEQYF
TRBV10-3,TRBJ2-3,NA,CATRLGNTQYF
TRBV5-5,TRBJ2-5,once,CASSPSGPGEGTQYF
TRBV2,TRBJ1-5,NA,CASSLDKGPQHF
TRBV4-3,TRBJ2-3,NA,CASSQDILAGGSGATDTQYF
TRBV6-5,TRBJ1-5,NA,CASSYGTGGNQPQHF
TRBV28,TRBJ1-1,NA,CASSPGQGAFTEAFF